The 5 T cell receptor beta chains given below trace back to one sample, sequenced in a study of shared clonotypes between healthy human individuals. CD45RO negativity and positive selection for CCR7 defined naive CD8 cells, a population that excluded terminally differentiated effector memory CD45RA+ cells. Clones were sequenced by immunoSEQ multiplex PCR, and TCRdb holds only the in-frame ones, with some missing. The sample yields about 2 million clones, 85% to 95% seen once. The sequencing sample was made of naive CD8+ T cells sorted from blood. Receptors originate from a man between 18 and 29 years old in good health.

This chain links TRBV27 with TRBJ2-1, with 9 positions matching TRBD1. The V gene's germline CDR1 is MNHEY and CDR2 SMNVEV (reference sequence). The V gene end was trimmed by 7 bases and the J gene end by 1 base; junction bases not matched to a gene: 11. The length of the CDR3 is 17 residues. The CDR3 sequence: CASTLSPGTGSYNEQFF. The CDR3 nucleotides are TGTGCCAGCACCCTCTCCCCCGGGACAGGGTCCTACAATGAGCAGTTCTTC.

In the case of this clone: This sample includes further DNA sequences coding for the same CDR3. The chain has TRBV30 and TRBJ2-2, with D unresolved. The germline V gene encodes CDR1 GTSNPN and CDR2 SVGIG (reference sequence). The CDR3 is 12 amino acids. V lost 4 bases to trimming and J lost 3 bases, with 6 bases between them. CDR3 region: CAWNMDTGELFF. CDR3 DNA sequence: TGTGCCTGGAATATGGACACCGGGGAGCTGTTTTTT.

V gene TRBV5-6 combines with J gene TRBJ2-7, with D perhaps matching TRBD1 or TRBD2 (5 bases each). V was clipped by 6 bases and J by 7 bases, with 14 bases between them. Germline loops: CDR1 SGHDT, CDR2 YYEEEE. This CDR3 spans 12 amino acids. The chain's CDR3 is CASTEGSGEQYF. The CDR3 region has the DNA TGTGCCAGCACCGAGGGGTCGGGGGAGCAGTACTTC.

CDR3 protein: CASSGLDRNQETQYF. CDR3 in DNA: TGTGCCAGCAGCGGACTAGACCGAAATCAAGAGACCCAGTACTTC. The chain recombines TRBV7-9 with TRBJ2-5; TRBD2 agrees at 7 bases. CDR1 and CDR2 (germline): SEHNR, FQNEAQ (reference sequence). The CDR3 runs 15 residues. V was pared by 5 bases and J by 2 bases, with 8 bases of the junction left unmatched.

V and J are TRBV28 and TRBJ2-5; D may be TRBD2 (6 bases). The length of the CDR3 is 12 residues. Germline loops: CDR1 MDHEN, CDR2 SYDVKM. Trimming stripped 11 bases from V and 5 bases from J, with 15 bases between. This chain's CDR3 is CAVRGSEETQYF. DNA of the CDR3: TGTGCCGTTCGGGGGTCCGAGGAGACCCAGTACTTC.